These 22 T cell receptor beta chains were all obtained from the same sample, sequenced in a study of OX40 agonist ivuxolimab in advanced cancers. Assay used: immunoSEQ multiplex PCR; TCRdb lists only in-frame clones, some missing. The sample shows over 55,000 clones, around 87% of them seen only once. The sequenced sample was CD4+ or CD8+ T cells sorted from blood, obtained in a trial of the OX40 agonist ivuxolimab. The receptor source for this set is an adult with an advanced solid tumor such as melanoma, head and neck, liver or kidney cancer.

The V call is TRBV5-1, the J call TRBJ1-5, with a tentative D call TRBD1 (6 bases). Germline V lookup: CDR1 SGHRS, CDR2 YFSETQ. Trimming stripped 4 bases from V and 0 bases from J, with 8 bases between. This CDR3 comprises 14 residues. The DNA of the CDR3 is TGCGCCAGCAGCCCACAGGGTAGCAATCAGCCCCAGCATTTT. Amino acid sequence: CASSPQGSNQPQHF. Based on the CDR3 plus reference TRBV5-1 and TRBJ1-5, the full variable domain is KAGVTQTPRYLIKTRGQQVTLSCSPISGHRSVSWYQQTPGQGLQFLFEYFSETQRNKGNFPGRFSGRQFSNSRSEMNVSTLELGDSALYLCASSPQGSNQPQHFGDGTRLSIL.

J is TRBJ2-7 and V is TRBV5-1; the match to TRBD2 covers 8 bases. Germline CDR1 SGHRS, CDR2 YFSETQ. The V segment lost 0 bases and the J segment 1 base; nucleotides outside the gene matches: 9. The CDR3 is 17 amino acids. In nucleotides, the CDR3 is TGCGCCAGCAGCTTGGCCACGGGGGGGTGGAATTCCTACGAGCAGTACTTC. The encoded protein is CASSLATGGWNSYEQYF.

The rearrangement links TRBV5-4 to TRBJ2-3, with D uncertain. The V and J ends lost 0 bases and 0 bases respectively, with 8 bases between them. The CDR3 length is 15 residues. Looked up from germline, CDR1 is SGHNT and CDR2 is YYREEE (reference sequence). CDR3 DNA sequence: TGTGCCAGCAGCTTGGAACCCTCTAGCACAGATACGCAGTATTTT. This encodes CASSLEPSSTDTQYF.

The rearrangement uses TRBV4-2 and TRBJ2-7, with a possible D match to TRBD2 (5 bases). Germline CDR1 reads LGHNA; CDR2 reads YNFKEQ. The CDR3 totals 16 residues. Deletions cut 2 bases from V and 0 bases from J, with 14 bases between. The CDR3 DNA reads as TGTGCCAGCAGCCAACTACGGAGGCAGAGCTCCTACGAGCAGTACTTC. Translating it yields CASSQLRRQSSYEQYF.

The rearrangement links TRBV6-5 to TRBJ2-4; a weak D match, TRBD2 (5 bases). The CDR3 has 15 amino acids. Germline CDR1 and CDR2: MNHEY and SVGAGI. The V end was cut by 5 bases, the J end by 3 bases, with 14 bases between. CDR3 DNA: TGTGCCAGCAGTGTCAGCCCAGAGGGCAAAAACATTCAGTACTTC. It encodes CASSVSPEGKNIQYF.

The chain couples TRBV4-1 to TRBJ2-5; D unresolved. V was pared by 4 bases and J by 1 base, with 10 bases between. Germline V gene sequence: CDR1 MGHRA, CDR2 YSYEKL. This CDR3 has 14 residues. For the CDR3, the DNA is TGCGCCAGCAGCCCTTCCGGCAGCCAAGAGACCCAGTACTTC. This gives the protein CASSPSGSQETQYF.

DNA for the CDR3: TGTGCCAGCAGCCCTCTCCTCATGCCTCCGGGACAGTATCTTGCAACTAATGAAAAACTGTTTTTT. Amino acids: CASSPLLMPPGQYLATNEKLFF. The chain is built from TRBV28 and TRBJ1-4; 7 bases align to TRBD1. The CDR3 has 22 residues. Germline assignment: CDR1 MDHEN and CDR2 SYDVKM. The ends lost 6 bases at V and 0 bases at J; junction bases unmatched: 25. Full variable domain (missing parts from reference TRBV28 and TRBJ1-4): DVKVTQSSRYLVKRTGEKVFLECVQDMDHENMFWYRQDPGLGLRLIYFSYDVKMKEKGDIPEGYSVSREKKERFSLILESASTNQTSMYLCASSPLLMPPGQYLATNEKLFFGSGTQLSVL.

This rearrangement joins TRBV7-2 to TRBJ2-7; 7 bases agree with TRBD2. Germline CDR1 is SGHTA and CDR2 is FQGNSA. This CDR3 region has 13 residues. V shed 5 bases and J 4 bases; nucleotides not matched to a gene: 5. The CDR3 region is CASSGRGVYEQYF. The DNA of the CDR3 is TGTGCCAGCAGCGGGAGGGGAGTGTACGAGCAGTACTTC.

CDR3 DNA sequence: TGCGCCAGCAGCTTGCTCGGGGTTTCAAGCACTGAAGCTTTCTTT. Amino acids: CASSLLGVSSTEAFF. The chain has TRBV5-1 and TRBJ1-1; D remains unclear. This CDR3 spans 15 amino acids. V was trimmed by 1 base and J by 4 bases, leaving 14 bases between them. Germline V gives CDR1 SGHRS, CDR2 YFSETQ.

This chain links TRBV12-5 with TRBJ1-1; D unresolved. Germline V gene data show CDR1 as LGHNT and CDR2 as FRNRAP. V shed 3 bases and J shed 8 bases, with 10 bases lying between them. The CDR3 length is 12 residues. The CDR3 reads CASGFSAREAFF. The CDR3 nucleotides are TGTGCTAGTGGTTTCTCTGCAAGAGAAGCTTTCTTT. The variable domain in full, completed from reference TRBV12-5 and TRBJ1-1, reads DARVTQTPRHKVTEMGQEVTMRCQPILGHNTVFWYRQTMMQGLELLAYFRNRAPLDDSGMPKDRFSAEMPDATLATLKIQPSEPRDSAVYFCASGFSAREAFFGQGTRLTVV.

V and J are TRBV4-1 and TRBJ2-7; TRBD1 agrees at 8 bases. J gave up 1 base and V 4 bases, and 0 bases lay outside the gene matches. The germline V gene encodes CDR1 MGHRA and CDR2 YSYEKL. The CDR3 contains 13 residues. CDR3 DNA sequence: TGCGCCAGCAGCCGGGACAGGTCCTACGAGCAGTACTTC. Amino acids: CASSRDRSYEQYF.

This chain links TRBV19 with TRBJ2-7; 7 nucleotides line up with TRBD1. CDR3 size: 14 residues. The germline CDR1 and CDR2 sequences are LNHDA and SQIVND (reference sequence). V lost 6 bases, J lost 3 bases, and 8 bases stayed unmatched. The CDR3 DNA follows: TGTGCCAGTAGAAAAGGACAGGCCAGCTACGAGCAGTACTTC. This encodes CASRKGQASYEQYF.

This rearrangement joins TRBV6-5 to TRBJ1-6; D call uncertain. CDR1 and CDR2 from the germline V gene are MNHEY and SVGAGI. Trimming took off 5 bases at V and 14 bases at J, with 7 bases between the two ends. The CDR3 is made up of 10 amino acids. The CDR3 region is CASSGSALHF. CDR3 coding DNA: TGTGCCAGCAGTGGATCGGCCCTCCACTTT.

The chain joins TRBV7-6 to TRBJ2-1, with unresolved D. V shed 0 bases and J shed 5 bases, with 8 bases lying between them. The CDR3 extends over 14 amino acids. The V gene's germline CDR1 is SGHVS and CDR2 FNYEAQ. CDR3 bases: TGTGCCAGCAGCTTAGCCACCTTAGACAATGAGCAGTTCTTC. It translates to CASSLATLDNEQFF.

The gene calls are TRBV7-9 and TRBJ2-1; the D gene is possibly TRBD2 (6 bases). Between the trimmed V and J ends, which lost 5 bases and 0 bases, there was a span of 8 bases. The CDR3 has 14 residues. Germline assignment: CDR1 SEHNR and CDR2 FQNEAQ (reference sequence). The CDR3 here is CASSMTSSYNEQFF. CDR3 nucleotide sequence: TGTGCCAGCAGCATGACTAGCTCCTACAATGAGCAGTTCTTC. The full variable domain, rest sourced from reference TRBV7-9 and TRBJ2-1, is DTGVSQNPRHKITKRGQNVTFRCDPISEHNRLYWYRQTLGQGPEFLTYFQNEAQLEKSRLLSDRFSAERPKGSFSTLEIQRTEQGDSAMYLCASSMTSSYNEQFFGPGTRLTVL.

The chain recombines TRBV2 with TRBJ1-4; D is undetermined. This CDR3 contains 12 residues. Per the germline V gene, CDR1 is SNHLY and CDR2 is FYNNEI. V lost 8 bases and J 6 bases, leaving 10 bases between the germline ends. The CDR3 loop reads CASAWTDEKLFF. CDR3 coding DNA: TGTGCCAGCGCCTGGACGGATGAAAAACTGTTTTTT.

The rearrangement joins TRBV6-5 to TRBJ1-2; D uncertain. Trimming left V 2 bases short and J 2 bases short, with 12 bases between. The CDR3 has 15 amino acids. CDR1 and CDR2 (germline): MNHEY, SVGAGI. The CDR3: CASSYTWTDNYGYTF. The CDR3 DNA follows: TGTGCCAGCAGTTACACCTGGACGGACAACTATGGCTACACCTTC.

The table lists this clone with a few counts. V is TRBV25-1 and J is TRBJ1-6; D is undetermined. Trimming left V 5 bases short and J 6 bases short, with 8 bases between. The CDR3 is 13 amino acids. The V gene's germline CDR1 is MGHDK and CDR2 SYGVNS. The CDR3 spells CASSQGSNSPLHF. The CDR3 nucleotides read TGTGCCAGCAGTCAAGGGTCTAATTCACCCCTCCACTTT. The variable domain in full, completed from reference TRBV25-1 and TRBJ1-6, reads EADIYQTPRYLVIGTGKKITLECSQTMGHDKMYWYQQDPGMELHLIHYSYGVNSTEKGDLSSESTVSRIRTEHFPLTLESARPSHTSQYLCASSQGSNSPLHFGNGTRLTVT.

V gene TRBV4-2 combines with J gene TRBJ1-1, with 8 bases matching TRBD1. The CDR3 extends over 15 amino acids. The trim removed 4 bases at V and 1 base at J, leaving 5 bases unmatched. Germline loops: CDR1 LGHNA, CDR2 YNFKEQ. The CDR3 sequence: CASSLDRGRNTEAFF. Here the CDR3 DNA reads TGTGCCAGCAGCCTCGACAGGGGTAGGAACACTGAAGCTTTCTTT.

The chain uses TRBV5-1 and TRBJ2-1; D might be TRBD1 (5 bases). The CDR3 runs 17 residues. V shed 0 bases and J shed 6 bases, with 19 bases lying between them. Germline V gene data show CDR1 as SGHRS and CDR2 as YFSETQ. Here the CDR3 reads CASSLGGTIPGINEQFF. CDR3 DNA: TGCGCCAGCAGCTTGGGTGGAACTATTCCAGGGATCAATGAGCAGTTCTTC.

The chain employs TRBV5-6 and TRBJ1-2; tentative D call: TRBD1 (5 bases). The germline V and J ends were trimmed by 5 bases and 3 bases, with 14 bases remaining between them. The CDR3 is 14 amino acids. Germline-derived CDR1 and CDR2 are SGHDT and YYEEEE. The CDR3 reads CASSFRDLYYGYTF. In nucleotides, the CDR3 is TGTGCCAGCAGTTTCCGGGACTTGTACTATGGCTACACCTTC.

The count of this clone is one. The CDR3 bases are TGTGCCAGCAGCTTAGGGGGCCCAAACTACGAGCAGTACTTC. Translated, it gives CASSLGGPNYEQYF. The V and J genes are TRBV7-6 and TRBJ2-7; TRBD1 might be the D (5 bases). V was pared by 1 base and J by 3 bases, with 10 bases between. CDR3 length: 14 residues. Germline CDR1 reads SGHVS; CDR2 reads FNYEAQ. Together with reference TRBV7-6 and TRBJ2-7, the CDR3 gives the full variable domain: GAGVSQSPRYKVTKRGQDVALRCDPISGHVSLYWYRQALGQGPEFLTYFNYEAQQDKSGLPNDRFSAERPEGSISTLTIQRTEQRDSAMYRCASSLGGPNYEQYFGPGTRLTVT.